A selection of T cell receptor beta chains follows, all from one sample in a study of identical twins. TCRdb processed the 5' RACE reads anew with MiXCR; each CDR3 protein has one entry. The profile covers roughly 470,000 distinct CDR3 sequences, with 13% to 15% appearing a single time and approximately 1% taken by the ten largest. The sample was also linked to a second study, of yellow fever vaccine responses in identical twins.

The specimen was CD4+ T cells sorted from blood. These receptors all stem from a woman in her late teens or twenties in good health. Each CDR3 is given with its conserved first and last residue. Each record gives: CDR3 protein, CDR3 DNA, clone size, V gene, D gene, J gene. A D gene is named only where the DNA matches it firmly. Clone size, where shown, is once, few, many, or a class for clones that have expanded.

CASSLIERSSYNEQFF TGCGCCAGCAGCTTGATCGAGCGGAGCTCCTACAATGAGCAGTTCTTC many TRBV5-1 . TRBJ2-1
CASSWDYQETQYF TGCGCCAGCAGTTGGGACTACCAAGAGACCCAGTACTTC many TRBV10-2 . TRBJ2-5
CASSLRGGKIGELFF TGTGCCAGCAGCCTACGTGGCGGGAAAATCGGGGAGCTGTTTTTT . TRBV7-2 . TRBJ2-2
CASRVQGGAYGYTF TGTGCCAGCAGGGTCCAGGGGGGGGCCTATGGCTACACCTTC . TRBV28 TRBD1 TRBJ1-2
CASSASGTGVYEQYF TGTGCCAGCAGCGCATCCGGGACAGGGGTGTACGAGCAGTACTTC . TRBV5-5 TRBD1 TRBJ2-7
CASSSSLYRRNTGELFF TGTGCCAGCAGTAGCTCCCTATACAGGAGGAACACCGGGGAGCTGTTTTTT many TRBV9 . TRBJ2-2
CASSDPEDPYEQYF TGTGCCAGCAGTGACCCCGAGGACCCTTACGAGCAGTACTTC many TRBV6-2/TRBV6-3 . TRBJ2-7
CASSLEWGQNYGYTF TGTGCCAGCAGCTTAGAGTGGGGACAGAACTATGGCTACACCTTC few TRBV7-2 TRBD1 TRBJ1-2
CASSQRQGLGNQPQHF TGTGCCAGCAGCCAAAGACAGGGGCTGGGCAATCAGCCCCAGCATTTT few TRBV3-1 TRBD1 TRBJ1-5
CASSYTYGHPGSTDTQYF TGTGCCAGCAGCTATACCTACGGGCACCCGGGCAGCACAGATACGCAGTATTTT . TRBV6-2/TRBV6-3 . TRBJ2-3
CSVNDGQETQYF TGCAGCGTTAACGACGGACAAGAGACCCAGTACTTC many TRBV29-1 . TRBJ2-5
CASSKLGEFSNEQFF TGTGCCAGCAGCAAATTGGGGGAATTTAGCAATGAGCAGTTCTTC . TRBV21-1 . TRBJ2-1
CASRSDRVKNSPLHF TGTGCCAGCAGATCGGACAGGGTGAAAAATTCACCCCTCCACTTT . TRBV28 TRBD1 TRBJ1-6
CASSPRRGGSDEQFF TGTGCCAGCAGCCCTCGGAGGGGGGGATCCGATGAGCAGTTCTTC many TRBV7-9 . TRBJ2-1
CSAFLAGVFNEQFF TGCAGTGCTTTTCTAGCGGGAGTTTTCAATGAGCAGTTCTTC . TRBV20-1 TRBD2 TRBJ2-1
CASSPLPDGAYEQYF TGTGCCAGCAGCCCCCTCCCGGACGGCGCCTACGAGCAGTACTTC . TRBV11-2 . TRBJ2-7
CSASYRGLEQFF TGCAGTGCTAGCTACAGGGGGCTTGAGCAGTTCTTC few TRBV20-1 TRBD1 TRBJ2-1
CASSLDQGIEAFF TGTGCCAGCAGCTTAGATCAGGGGATTGAAGCTTTCTTT . TRBV7-2 . TRBJ1-1
CATSRDLRTSGNQGELFF TGTGCCACCAGCAGAGATCTGCGGACTAGCGGGAATCAAGGGGAGCTGTTTTTT few TRBV15 TRBD2 TRBJ2-2
CASSTGTGGIETQYF TGTGCCAGCAGCACCGGGACAGGGGGCATAGAGACCCAGTACTTC . TRBV6-1 TRBD1 TRBJ2-5
CSAPQLANYEQYF TGCAGTGCTCCCCAACTAGCGAACTACGAGCAGTACTTC . TRBV20-1 TRBD2 TRBJ2-7
CASRISGDPTDTQYF TGTGCCAGCAGGATTAGCGGGGATCCCACAGATACGCAGTATTTT . TRBV11-2 TRBD2 TRBJ2-3
CASSPGGQPFTDTQYF TGCGCCAGCAGCCCAGGGGGACAGCCGTTCACAGATACGCAGTATTTT few TRBV4-1 TRBD1 TRBJ2-3
CASSSLKATASGSYNEQFF TGTGCCAGCAGTTCCCTCAAAGCGACGGCTAGCGGTTCCTACAATGAGCAGTTCTTC . TRBV27 TRBD2 TRBJ2-1
CSADGYSTDTQYF TGCAGCGCCGACGGATACTCCACAGATACGCAGTATTTT few TRBV29-1 . TRBJ2-3
CASSLEFGGNEQFF TGTGCCAGCAGCTTAGAGTTCGGCGGGAATGAGCAGTTCTTC . TRBV7-2 . TRBJ2-1
CASSSRTGDYEQYF TGTGCCAGCAGCTCCAGGACAGGAGACTACGAGCAGTACTTC . TRBV7-9 TRBD1 TRBJ2-7
CASSLRQGNTDTQYF TGTGCCAGCAGTTTGCGACAGGGGAACACAGATACGCAGTATTTT many TRBV28 TRBD1 TRBJ2-3
CATSDFRGGTQYF TGTGCCACCAGTGATTTCAGGGGTGGGACGCAGTATTTT few TRBV24-1 . TRBJ2-3
CASSHPVSSGEQFF TGTGCCAGCAGCCACCCGGTTTCTAGCGGTGAGCAGTTCTTC . TRBV3-1 TRBD2 TRBJ2-1
CASSSRPSGTSTDTQYF TGTGCCAGCAGCTCCCGACCTAGCGGAACTAGCACAGATACGCAGTATTTT few TRBV7-2 TRBD2 TRBJ2-3
CAISAGGNEQYF TGTGCCATCAGCGCAGGGGGGAACGAGCAGTACTTC few TRBV10-3 . TRBJ2-7
CASSQQGVETQYF TGTGCCAGCAGCCAACAGGGGGTTGAGACCCAGTACTTC . TRBV5-5 TRBD1 TRBJ2-5
CASSPGYDEQFF TGTGCCAGCAGCCCAGGCTACGATGAGCAGTTCTTC . TRBV6-5 . TRBJ2-1
CASRTGTPAATQYF TGTGCCAGCAGAACCGGGACCCCCGCGGCGACCCAGTACTTC . TRBV6-1 . TRBJ2-5
CASRRGQLYQETQYF TGTGCCAGCAGGCGGGGACAGTTGTACCAAGAGACCCAGTACTTC many TRBV28 . TRBJ2-5
CATSDSGRYTDTQYF TGTGCCACCAGTGACTCGGGACGGTACACAGATACGCAGTATTTT few TRBV24-1 . TRBJ2-3
CASSDPRPGLQETQYF TGCGCCAGCAGCGACCCACGTCCGGGACTGCAAGAGACCCAGTACTTC . TRBV5-1 . TRBJ2-5
CASSLGLGGLNTEAFF TGTGCCAGCAGTTTAGGGTTGGGGGGGCTGAACACTGAAGCTTTCTTT . TRBV12-3/TRBV12-4 . TRBJ1-1
CSASIGQAQETQYF TGCAGTGCTAGTATTGGACAGGCTCAAGAGACCCAGTACTTC . TRBV20-1 TRBD1 TRBJ2-5
CAMSREGKNTEAFF TGTGCCATGTCCCGCGAGGGCAAGAACACTGAAGCTTTCTTT few TRBV10-3 . TRBJ1-1